The sequence of this TCR beta chain was determined in a study of T cell responses to AZD1222 COVID-19 vaccine (dated by TCRdb to 2020 to 2022). About the investigation overall: A total of 233 trial participants underwent TCR sequencing, of whom about 210 received two doses of AZD1222 and some 25 received two doses of the MenACWY control vaccine. Trial participants were enrolled by age into subgroups of 18-55, 56-69 and 70-plus years, and around 140, 26 and 57 TCR-sequenced participants, respectively, were included in these subgroups.

What the time point label conveys for this sample: about 28 days (+/-7) after the second vaccine dose. AZD1222 recipients with second doses at about 4 weeks or about 12 weeks were pooled, because spike-specific TCR depth and breadth did not differ between schedules. Samples from vaccinated people were obtained from the UK trials COV001 and COV002, which included a single-blind randomized controlled phase 2/3 trial of AZD1222 (ChAdOx1 nCoV-19) in healthy adults. Trial participant PBMC samples were collected at day 0 and day 28 after the second dose for TCRbeta chain sequencing. The CDR3 regions of human TCRbeta chains were analyzed by immunosequencing. The paper's processing steps were these. Repertoire TCRs were matched against a reference library of SARS-CoV-2-specific TCRs generated with the MIRA antigen-specificity platform. Breadth was defined as the fraction of unique TCRs that were SARS-CoV-2-associated, and depth was defined as the fraction of total T cells that were SARS-CoV-2-associated. Using the MIRA data, every spike-specific TCR was mapped to the spike region that the TCR reacted to and assigned to either a CD4 or a CD8 class. Log10-transformed breadth and depth values were compared by one-way ANOVA with Sidak's multiple comparisons tests. This is the immuneACCESS table as TCRdb keeps it, with only in-frame sequences that have V and J called. A part of the clones is gone; compared with another copy, unresolved V genes explain less than half, and the rest is unexplained. The D gene and trimming were derived from the DNA, and the V and J assignments and clone size from that table. The sample contains roughly 40,000 clones, 70% to 90% of them found a single time. The top ten hold just under 25% of the sample.

Notes on this clone: Its antigen specificity is not known. The sample holds no much larger clone one base away, and base qualities are not on file.

The germline V gene sets CDR1 to SGHTA and CDR2 to FQGTGA. Taken from cysteine to phenylalanine, the CDR3 has 15 residues. Only the CDR3 DNA stays, 45 bases, in frame from base 1. The germline V end is reduced by 5 bases and the J end by 6 bases; junction bases left unmatched: 9. Results the study describes overall, beyond this receptor: CD4 TCRs associated with the vaccine covered the entire spike protein, and the dominant responses were in regions 160-218 and 743-854. Participants were mostly white British, with more females than males. The authors suggested clonal diversity may have been underestimated. Only five or six AZD1222 recipients were SARS-CoV-2 seropositive at baseline, limiting conclusions about previously exposed vaccinees. Reportedly, close to half of the unique spike-specific TCRs recognized epitopes lying outside the regions that are mutated in the B.1.351 and B.1.1.7 variants. Because no day 14 peak-response samples were available, repertoires were characterized only after the peak T cell response. After two AZD1222 doses, spike-specific TCR breadth and depth were significantly higher than at day 0 and than in MenACWY recipients. The 56-69-year group was small, and its depth increase did not reach significance, likely because of low power.

The sequenced sample was peripheral blood, obtained 28 days after the second AZD1222 dose. This chain joins TRBV7-3 to TRBJ2-1, and 8 junction bases match TRBD2. The TCR was taken from an adult who received the AZD1222 COVID-19 vaccine. CDR3 loop: CASSPRLAGLNEQFF. The DNA sequence is as follows: TGTGCCAGCAGCCCCCGATTAGCGGGGCTCAATGAGCAGTTCTTC.